This T cell receptor beta chain was sequenced for a study of T cell changes during pregnancy in multiple sclerosis. Produced via immunoSEQ multiplex PCR; TCRdb's table is partial and in-frame only. Of around 58,000 clones listed, under 95% are singletons. Germline V gene data show CDR1 as SGHTA and CDR2 as FQGNSA. The germline V and J ends were trimmed by 3 bases and 0 bases, with 8 bases remaining between them. The length of the CDR3 is 14 residues. This TCR was sampled from a female donor in good health, enrolled as a control in a pregnancy study. The material was CD4+ T cells from peripheral blood mononuclear cells, obtained after pregnancy. The genes are TRBV7-2 and TRBJ1-2; D is uncertain. DNA for the CDR3: TGTGCCAGCAGCTTTCGCAGTCCTAACTATGGCTACACCTTC. Amino acid sequence: CASSFRSPNYGYTF. Full variable domain (remainder filled in from reference TRBV7-2 and TRBJ1-2): GAGVSQSPSNKVTEKGKDVELRCDPISGHTALYWYRQSLGQGLEFLIYFQGNSAPDKSGLPSDRFSAERTGGSVSTLTIQRTQQEDSAVYLCASSFRSPNYGYTFGSGTRLTVV.